The 5 T cell receptor beta chains reported below all come from one sample, sequenced in a study of radiotherapy plus CTLA-4 blockade in lung cancer. Clones were sequenced by immunoSEQ multiplex PCR, and TCRdb holds only the in-frame ones, with some missing. The sample lists about 90,000 clones; less than 80% were seen once. The input for sequencing was peripheral blood, taken from a patient treated with radiotherapy plus ipilimumab. The source is a human donor with non-small cell lung cancer that progressed on radiotherapy plus ipilimumab.

The genes are TRBV27 and TRBJ2-1; 10 nucleotides match TRBD2. With V trimmed by 6 bases and J by 5 bases, 4 bases remained unmatched. This CDR3 region has 14 residues. Germline V gene data show CDR1 as MNHEY and CDR2 as SMNVEV (reference sequence). CDR3 amino acids: CASRGLAHNNEQFF. CDR3 nucleotides: TGTGCCAGCAGGGGACTAGCGCACAACAATGAGCAGTTCTTC.

The rearrangement joins TRBV5-4 to TRBJ1-5; D is undetermined. The V gene lost 0 bases and the J gene lost 1 base, with 8 bases spanning the gap. Germline V lookup: CDR1 SGHNT, CDR2 YYREEE (reference sequence). The CDR3 has 15 residues. CDR3: CASSLDAGSNQPQHF. For the CDR3, the DNA is TGTGCCAGCAGCTTGGACGCGGGCAGCAATCAGCCCCAGCATTTT.

The chain carries TRBV18 and TRBJ2-7; TRBD2 might be the D (6 bases). Germline V gene sequence: CDR1 KGHSH, CDR2 LQKENI. Trimming pared 0 bases from V and 4 bases from J, leaving 13 bases between. The length of the CDR3 is 15 residues. This CDR3 reads CASSPPGGRIYEQYF. In DNA, the CDR3 is TGTGCCAGCTCACCACCGGGGGGTAGGATATACGAGCAGTACTTC. The full variable domain, its missing parts supplied by reference TRBV18 and TRBJ2-7, is NAGVMQNPRHLVRRRGQEARLRCSPMKGHSHVYWYRQLPEEGLKFMVYLQKENIIDESGMPKERFSAEFPKEGPSILRIQQVVRGDSAAYFCASSPPGGRIYEQYFGPGTRLTVT.

The chain uses TRBV6-6 and TRBJ2-7; TRBD1 or TRBD2 may be the D gene (6 bases each). The CDR3 loop spans 13 amino acids. V lost 5 bases to trimming and J lost 3 bases, with 11 bases between them. Germline V gives CDR1 MNHNY, CDR2 SVGAGI (reference sequence). The CDR3 DNA reads TGTGCCAGCAGTAGAGGGGGGAACTACGAGCAGTACTTC. Translated: CASSRGGNYEQYF.

The chain uses TRBV5-1 and TRBJ2-1, with a tentative D call TRBD2 (6 bases). Germline CDR1 SGHRS, CDR2 YFSETQ. The CDR3 spans 13 residues. The germline V and J ends were trimmed by 3 bases and 6 bases, with 10 bases remaining between them. DNA for the CDR3: TGCGCCAGCAGCTCGCTGGGGGGCAATGAGCAGTTCTTC. Translating it yields CASSSLGGNEQFF. Full variable domain (missing parts from reference TRBV5-1 and TRBJ2-1): KAGVTQTPRYLIKTRGQQVTLSCSPISGHRSVSWYQQTPGQGLQFLFEYFSETQRNKGNFPGRFSGRQFSNSRSEMNVSTLELGDSALYLCASSSLGGNEQFFGPGTRLTVL.